This T cell receptor beta chain emerged from a study of T-cell memory formation after mild COVID-19. Background on the study: In these data, TCR clusters were largely donor specific.

Amplification by 5'RACE using constant-segment primers produced TCR alpha and TCR beta cDNA libraries that carried sample barcodes and UMIs. Using its own MiXCR run on the 5' RACE reads, TCRdb lists one record per CDR3 protein. Among roughly 310,000 distinct CDR3 sequences listed, approximately 15% were seen once. Notes on the study in general: Pre-infection memory contained some responding clones, which suggested that cross-reactive memory had joined. For contracting clones, CD4+ ones sat mainly in CM and EM, CD8+ in EMRA.

CDR1 is SGHRS and CDR2 is YFSETQ in the germline V gene. The CDR3 is made up of 13 amino acids. The ends were cut back, 1 base at V and 10 bases at J, with 9 bases in the middle. With regard to this clonotype: What it binds is not known.

The sequence was obtained from a man aged 18 to 29 who had mild COVID-19 (a few samples of this study predate the infection). Cell type and time point are not known. This rearrangement joins TRBV5-1 to TRBJ1-6; weak D call: TRBD1 (5 bases). The sequencing input was PBMCs or a T cell subset sorted from them (not recorded which). The CDR3: CASSLFGDSPLHF. The CDR3 DNA reads as TGCGCCAGCAGCTTGTTCGGGGACTCACCCCTCCACTTT.